Listed below are T cell receptor beta chains from one sample, sequenced in a study of blood T cell repertoires in COVID-19. Data came from immunoSEQ multiplex PCR; TCRdb stores just in-frame clones and leaves some out. The table shows approximately 85,000 clones, with roughly 90% occurring only once. Source material: peripheral blood. The source is a woman older than 75 with active or convalescent COVID-19. The CDR3 runs from the conserved cysteine through the conserved F or W. D genes are given only for firm matches. Clone size is shown for a subset of rows, as once, few, many or a class of expanded clone.

.	TRBJ1-2	TRBV28	.	TGTGCCAGCAGTTATGGACAGCTCCTTTATGGCTACACCTTC	CASSYGQLLYGYTF
.	TRBJ2-1	TRBV10-1	TRBD2	TGCGCCAGCAGTGCGGGACTAGCGGGAGAGCAGTTCTTC	CASSAGLAGEQFF
.	TRBJ2-1	TRBV28	TRBD2	TGTGCCAGCAGTTTCTCGGCTAGCGGGAGCAATGAGCAGTTCTTC	CASSFSASGSNEQFF
.	TRBJ2-7	TRBV27	.	TGTGCCAGCAGTTTCACTGCCCTTAAGTACTACGAGCAGTACTTC	CASSFTALKYYEQYF
.	TRBJ2-7	TRBV20-1	TRBD2	TGCAGTGCTAGTGACCCTCGCGGGGGGGCAGAAGAGCAGTACTTC	CSASDPRGGAEEQYF
.	TRBJ1-5	TRBV2	TRBD1	TGTGCCAGCAGTGGAGGGGGCGCCGGAGTAGGTCAGCCCCAGCATTTT	CASSGGGAGVGQPQHF
.	TRBJ2-2	TRBV9	.	TGTGCCAGCACTATCGCTAGCGATAACAACGGGGAGCTGTTTTTT	CASTIASDNNGELFF
.	TRBJ2-3	TRBV28	TRBD1	TGTGCCAGCAGTTTCCCACAGGGGGCAACAGATACGCAGTATTTT	CASSFPQGATDTQYF
few	TRBJ1-5	TRBV19	.	TGTGCCAGTAGTATAGGAGGAGGGTTTCAGAATCAGCCCCAGCATTTT	CASSIGGGFQNQPQHF
.	TRBJ1-2	TRBV9	.	TGTGCCAGCAGCGTAGGATTGTCAGGGGCTAACTATGGCTACACCTTC	CASSVGLSGANYGYTF
.	TRBJ1-2	TRBV6-4	TRBD1	TGTGCCAGCAGTGAGGGACAGGGCCCTAACTATGGCTACACCTTC	CASSEGQGPNYGYTF
.	TRBJ1-2	TRBV4-2	.	TGTGCCAGCAGCCAAGAAAAGGGGCAGGCCTATGGCTACACCTTC	CASSQEKGQAYGYTF
.	TRBJ1-2	TRBV5-4	.	TGTGCCAGCAGCTTGCCCCAGGGGCCCGGCTACACCTTC	CASSLPQGPGYTF